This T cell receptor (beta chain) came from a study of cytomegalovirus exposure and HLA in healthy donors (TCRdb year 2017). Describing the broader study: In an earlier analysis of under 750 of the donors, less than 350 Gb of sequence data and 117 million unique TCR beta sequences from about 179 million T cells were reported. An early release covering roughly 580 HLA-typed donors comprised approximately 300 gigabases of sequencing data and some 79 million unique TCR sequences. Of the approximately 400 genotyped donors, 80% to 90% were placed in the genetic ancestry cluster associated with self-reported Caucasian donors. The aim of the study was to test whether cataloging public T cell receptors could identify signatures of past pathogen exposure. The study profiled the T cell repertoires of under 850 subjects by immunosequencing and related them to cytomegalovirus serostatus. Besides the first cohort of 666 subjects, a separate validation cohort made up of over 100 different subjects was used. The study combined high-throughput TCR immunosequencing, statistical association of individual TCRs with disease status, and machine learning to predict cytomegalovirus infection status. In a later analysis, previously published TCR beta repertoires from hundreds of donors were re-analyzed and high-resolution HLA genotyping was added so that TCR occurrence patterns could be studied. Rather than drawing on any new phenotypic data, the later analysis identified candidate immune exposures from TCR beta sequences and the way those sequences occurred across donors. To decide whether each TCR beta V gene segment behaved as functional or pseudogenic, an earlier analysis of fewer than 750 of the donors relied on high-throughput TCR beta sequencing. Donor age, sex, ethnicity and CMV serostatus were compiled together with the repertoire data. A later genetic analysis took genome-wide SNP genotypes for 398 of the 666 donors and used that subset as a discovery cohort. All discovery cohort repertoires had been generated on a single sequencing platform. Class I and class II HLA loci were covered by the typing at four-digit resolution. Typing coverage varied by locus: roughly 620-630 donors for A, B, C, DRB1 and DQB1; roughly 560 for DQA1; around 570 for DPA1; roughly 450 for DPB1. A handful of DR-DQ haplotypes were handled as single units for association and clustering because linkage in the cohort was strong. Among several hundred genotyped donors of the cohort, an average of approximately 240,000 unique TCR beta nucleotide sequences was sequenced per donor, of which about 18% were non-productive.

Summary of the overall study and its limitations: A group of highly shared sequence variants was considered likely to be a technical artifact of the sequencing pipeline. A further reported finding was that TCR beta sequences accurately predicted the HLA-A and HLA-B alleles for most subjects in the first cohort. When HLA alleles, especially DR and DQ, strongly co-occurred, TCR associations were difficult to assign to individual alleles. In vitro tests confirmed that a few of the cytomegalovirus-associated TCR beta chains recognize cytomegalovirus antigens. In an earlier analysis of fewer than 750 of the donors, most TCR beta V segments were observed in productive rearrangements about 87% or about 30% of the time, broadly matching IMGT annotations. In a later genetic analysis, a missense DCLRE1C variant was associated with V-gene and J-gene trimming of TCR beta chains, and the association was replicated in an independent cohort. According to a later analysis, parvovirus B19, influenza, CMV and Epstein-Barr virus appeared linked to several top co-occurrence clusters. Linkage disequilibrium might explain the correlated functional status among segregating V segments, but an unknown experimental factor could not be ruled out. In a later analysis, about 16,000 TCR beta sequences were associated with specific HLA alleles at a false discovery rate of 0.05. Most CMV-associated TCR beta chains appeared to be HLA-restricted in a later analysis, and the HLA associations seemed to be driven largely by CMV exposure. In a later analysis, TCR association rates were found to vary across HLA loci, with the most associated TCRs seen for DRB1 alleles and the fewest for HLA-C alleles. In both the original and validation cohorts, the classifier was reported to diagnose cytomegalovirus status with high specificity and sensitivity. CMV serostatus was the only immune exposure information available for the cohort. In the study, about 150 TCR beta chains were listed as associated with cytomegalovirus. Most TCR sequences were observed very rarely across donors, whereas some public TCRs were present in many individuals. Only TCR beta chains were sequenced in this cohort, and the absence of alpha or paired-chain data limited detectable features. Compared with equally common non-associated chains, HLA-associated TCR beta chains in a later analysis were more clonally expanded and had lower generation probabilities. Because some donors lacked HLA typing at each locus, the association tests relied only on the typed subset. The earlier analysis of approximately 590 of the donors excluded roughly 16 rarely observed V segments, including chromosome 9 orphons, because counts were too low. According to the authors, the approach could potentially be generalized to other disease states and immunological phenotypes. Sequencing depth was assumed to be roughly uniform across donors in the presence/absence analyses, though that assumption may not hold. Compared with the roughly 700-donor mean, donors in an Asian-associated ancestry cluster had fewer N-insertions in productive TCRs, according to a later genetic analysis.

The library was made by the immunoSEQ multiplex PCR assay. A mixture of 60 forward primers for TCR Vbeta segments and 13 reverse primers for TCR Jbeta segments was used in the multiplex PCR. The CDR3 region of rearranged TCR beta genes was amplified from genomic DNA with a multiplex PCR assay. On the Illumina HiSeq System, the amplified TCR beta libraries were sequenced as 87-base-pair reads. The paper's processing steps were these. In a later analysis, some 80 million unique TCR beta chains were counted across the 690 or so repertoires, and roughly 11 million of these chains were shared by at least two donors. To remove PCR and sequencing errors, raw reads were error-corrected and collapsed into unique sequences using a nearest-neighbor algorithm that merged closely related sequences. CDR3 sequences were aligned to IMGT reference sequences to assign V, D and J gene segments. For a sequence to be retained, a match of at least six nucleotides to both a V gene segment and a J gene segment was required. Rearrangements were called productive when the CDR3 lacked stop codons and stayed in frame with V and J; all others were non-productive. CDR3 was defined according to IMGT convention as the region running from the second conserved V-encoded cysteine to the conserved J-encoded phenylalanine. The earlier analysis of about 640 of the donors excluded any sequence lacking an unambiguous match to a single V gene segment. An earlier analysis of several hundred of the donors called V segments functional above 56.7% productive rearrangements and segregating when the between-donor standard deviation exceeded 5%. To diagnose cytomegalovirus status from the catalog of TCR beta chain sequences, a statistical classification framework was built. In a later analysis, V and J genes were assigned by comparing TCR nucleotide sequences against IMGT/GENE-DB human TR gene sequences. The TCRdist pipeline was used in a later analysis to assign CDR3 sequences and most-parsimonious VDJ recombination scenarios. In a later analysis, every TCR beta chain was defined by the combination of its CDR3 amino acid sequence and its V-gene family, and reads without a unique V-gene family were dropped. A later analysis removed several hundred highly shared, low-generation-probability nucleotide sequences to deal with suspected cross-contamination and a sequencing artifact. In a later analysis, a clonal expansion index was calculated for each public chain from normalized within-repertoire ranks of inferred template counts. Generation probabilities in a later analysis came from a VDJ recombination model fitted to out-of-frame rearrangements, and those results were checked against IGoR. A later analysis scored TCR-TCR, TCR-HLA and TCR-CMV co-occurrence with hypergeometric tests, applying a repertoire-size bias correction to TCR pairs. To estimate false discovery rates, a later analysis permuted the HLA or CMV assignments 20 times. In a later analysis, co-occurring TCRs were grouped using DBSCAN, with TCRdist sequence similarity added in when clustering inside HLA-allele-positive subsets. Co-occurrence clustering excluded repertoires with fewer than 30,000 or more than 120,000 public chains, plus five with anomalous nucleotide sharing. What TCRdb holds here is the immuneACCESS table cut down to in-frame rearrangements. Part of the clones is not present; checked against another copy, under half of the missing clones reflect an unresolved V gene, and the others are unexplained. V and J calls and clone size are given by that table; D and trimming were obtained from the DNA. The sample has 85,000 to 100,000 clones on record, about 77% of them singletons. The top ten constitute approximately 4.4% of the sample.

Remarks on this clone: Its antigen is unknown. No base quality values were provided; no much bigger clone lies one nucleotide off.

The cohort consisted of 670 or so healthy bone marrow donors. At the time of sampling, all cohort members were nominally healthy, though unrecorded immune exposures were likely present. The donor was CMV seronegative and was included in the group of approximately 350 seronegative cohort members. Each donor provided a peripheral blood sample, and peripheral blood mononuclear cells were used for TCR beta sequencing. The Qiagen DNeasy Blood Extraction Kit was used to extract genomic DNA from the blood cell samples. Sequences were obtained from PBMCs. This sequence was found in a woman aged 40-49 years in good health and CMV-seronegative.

Read as DNA, the sequence is TGTGCCAGCAGCCCAGAACAGGGCGGTTTCTATGGCTACACCTTC. Its translation is CASSPEQGGFYGYTF. The rearranged segments are TRBV9 and TRBJ1-2, with TRBD1 tentatively as D gene (6 bases match). The CDR3, cysteine through phenylalanine, is 15 amino acids long. The sequence is cut down to CDR3 DNA, 45 bases in frame from base 1. V sheds 4 bases and J sheds 4 bases, leaving 17 bases between their ends. Sequences SGDLS (CDR1) and YYNGEE (CDR2) are obtained from the germline V gene.